Below, 3 T cell receptor beta chains from the same sample are listed, as sequenced in a study of blood T cell repertoires in COVID-19. The assay was immunoSEQ multiplex PCR, and TCRdb's table has in-frame clones only and misses some. The data hold some 14,000 clones, with under 90% observed a single time. Sequences were obtained from peripheral blood. Receptors originate from a woman aged 60-70 years with acute or convalescent COVID-19.

This chain links TRBV28 with TRBJ1-3; D remains ambiguous. The CDR3 has 14 amino acids. Germline V gene lookup returns CDR1 MDHEN and CDR2 SYDVKM. V lost 5 bases and J 5 bases, leaving 13 bases between the germline ends. For the CDR3, the DNA is TGTGCCAGCAGTCCCTCCGGGTCGAGAAACACCATATATTTT. Translation: CASSPSGSRNTIYF.

The chain links TRBV5-4 to TRBJ2-1, with 7 bases matching TRBD2. V lost 4 bases to trimming and J lost 7 bases; unmatched junction nucleotides: 14. There are 16 residues in the CDR3. Germline CDR1 and CDR2: SGHNT and YYREEE (reference sequence). CDR3 nucleotide sequence: TGTGCCAGCAGCGCGCCGAGCGGGGAGTATACAAATGAGCAGTTCTTC. This sequence encodes CASSAPSGEYTNEQFF.

Comments on this clone: Germline is not matched at one junction end, which may reflect a read error. The chain recombines TRBV6-5 with TRBJ1-2, with 8 bases that match TRBD1. Germline assignment: CDR1 MNHEY and CDR2 SVGAGI. This CDR3 comprises 12 residues. Here the CDR3 reads CATDRALGGYTF. CDR3 nucleotide sequence: TGCGCTACGGACAGGGCACTTGGTGGCTACACCTTC.